Listed below are T cell receptor beta chains from one sample, sequenced in a study of early T cells in non-severe SARS-CoV-2 infection. TCRdb redid the calling of the 5' RACE reads with MiXCR, one entry per CDR3 protein. The sample records approximately 30,000 distinct CDR3 sequences, about 6% being singletons. The material sequenced was whole blood. The receptors were gathered from an adult who was a healthcare worker with PCR-confirmed SARS-CoV-2 infection or an uninfected control (not recorded which). The conserved cysteine and the conserved F or W are not part of the CDR3 here. The order of the fields is CDR3 length, J gene, V gene, CDR3 protein.

9 | TRBJ2-3 | TRBV28 | ASRRSDTQY
12 | TRBJ1-6 | TRBV18 | ASSPTDDNSPLH
11 | TRBJ2-7 | TRBV28 | ASRQGLRYEQY
12 | TRBJ2-3 | TRBV6-5 | ASSGLATSYTQY
12 | TRBJ2-7 | TRBV20-1 | SAPTDSGSYEQY
13 | TRBJ2-7 | TRBV20-1 | SAREGSPRSYEQY
11 | TRBJ1-3 | TRBV10-3 | AIRPSSGNTIY
12 | TRBJ2-7 | TRBV27 | ASSLDRNTYEQY
10 | TRBJ2-1 | TRBV7-9 | ASSLLYNEQF
15 | TRBJ2-2 | TRBV14 | ASSRTSPGGNTGELF
11 | TRBJ2-1 | TRBV2 | ASRAPPGNEQF
12 | TRBJ1-2 | TRBV3-1 | ASSHSTGTYGYT
13 | TRBJ2-4 | TRBV12-3/TRBV12-4 | ASSPRVLAKNIQY
12 | TRBJ2-5 | TRBV3-1 | ASSQASGRETQY
12 | TRBJ2-7 | TRBV5-4 | ASSLDSGRSEQY
10 | TRBJ2-2 | TRBV5-1 | ASSLDPGELF
11 | TRBJ2-5 | TRBV11-3 | ASRPGLGETQY
12 | TRBJ2-1 | TRBV4-3 | ASSQEERYNEQF
13 | TRBJ2-3 | TRBV20-1 | SAREGSHWTDTQY
13 | TRBJ2-2 | TRBV5-1 | ASSYSTGGTGELF
12 | TRBJ1-4 | TRBV5-4 | ASSSGTGNEKLF
13 | TRBJ1-5 | TRBV19 | ASTIWAGDNQPQH
13 | TRBJ1-1 | TRBV28 | ASSPPGGANTEAF
11 | TRBJ1-1 | TRBV20-1 | SATTTANTEAF
10 | TRBJ2-7 | TRBV30 | AWSRGAWEQY
18 | TRBJ2-3 | TRBV10-3 | AISEPPGGTSGGLTDTQY
13 | TRBJ2-3 | TRBV4-3 | ASSQVSGAPDTQY
11 | TRBJ1-2 | TRBV12-3/TRBV12-4 | ASSLGTGSPYT
10 | TRBJ1-2 | TRBV29-1 | SVPFSDRAPF
10 | TRBJ2-3 | TRBV7-2 | ASSFPTDTQY
10 | TRBJ2-7 | TRBV28 | ASSSRHYEQY
11 | TRBJ1-6 | TRBV7-2 | ASSSAINSPLH
13 | TRBJ2-7 | TRBV12-3/TRBV12-4 | ASSSFGLGTYEQY
14 | TRBJ2-1 | TRBV6-2/TRBV6-3 | ASSYVGSGVGDEQF
12 | TRBJ1-2 | TRBV12-5 | ASGIGTFNYGYT
13 | TRBJ2-1 | TRBV5-1 | ASRDGQGAHNEQF
10 | TRBJ2-1 | TRBV6-1 | ASTGDWNEQF
10 | TRBJ1-1 | TRBV10-3 | AIQGVYTEAF
11 | TRBJ2-7 | TRBV28 | ASSWALTDEQY
12 | TRBJ2-7 | TRBV6-5 | ASSYSFGAYEQY
12 | TRBJ2-1 | TRBV5-1 | ASSFDLTYNEQF
12 | TRBJ1-1 | TRBV3-1 | ASSHGTVNTEAF
12 | TRBJ1-2 | TRBV7-9 | ASSDRTGGDGYT
13 | TRBJ2-2 | TRBV10-1 | ASSDETGRAGELF
15 | TRBJ1-1 | TRBV6-5 | ASSSPDRGRRGTEAF
15 | TRBJ1-2 | TRBV4-1 | ASSQDQGTGGASGYT
14 | TRBJ1-5 | TRBV27 | ASSLRAQYSNQPQH
14 | TRBJ2-7 | TRBV7-2 | ASSLGGGAVPYEQY
11 | TRBJ1-2 | TRBV6-5 | ASSGHSAYGYT